This TCR beta chain stems from a study of radiotherapy plus CTLA-4 blockade in lung cancer. As for the study in general: Disease control reached less than 40%, with objective responses in around 19%.

Points from the study as a whole: An expansion of tumor-derived TCR clones occurred in blood after radiotherapy plus ipilimumab. Increased serum interferon-beta after radiation also reportedly predicted response strongly.

Focal radiation with ipilimumab CTLA-4 blockade was given to patients with chemo-refractory metastatic non-small-cell lung cancer. TCRdb's table, derived via immunoSEQ multiplex PCR, lists solely in-frame clones and lacks some. The profile shows 81,000 or so clones, 84% of them singletons. The germline CDR1 and CDR2 sequences are SGDLS and YYNGEE. J lost 0 bases, V lost 0 bases, and 3 bases had no gene match. The CDR3 is made up of 16 amino acids. As concerns this clone: As yet, its antigen is unknown.

This rearrangement joins TRBV9 to TRBJ2-1; 7 nucleotides line up with TRBD2. The specimen was peripheral blood, collected from a patient treated with radiotherapy plus ipilimumab. The source is a human donor with non-small cell lung cancer who had stable disease on radiotherapy plus ipilimumab. The CDR3 reads CASSVDGGSSYNEQFF. The CDR3 DNA reads as TGTGCCAGCAGCGTAGATGGCGGGAGCTCCTACAATGAGCAGTTCTTC.